This entry describes one TCR beta chain. Profiling relied on immunoSEQ multiplex PCR, and the TCRdb table lists in-frame clones only, not all of them. Among fewer than 6,500 clones listed, around 59% were seen once. Stated treatment: randomized to nivolumab then ipilimumab (arm A) or the reverse (arm B). The CDR3 is 15 amino acids. The trim removed 7 bases at V and 2 bases at J, leaving 8 bases unmatched. Germline loops: CDR1 SQVTM, CDR2 ANQGSEA. The data are from a study of sequential checkpoint blockade in melanoma. Whole-study context: Both treatment sequences were followed by maintenance nivolumab.

The V call is TRBV29-1, the J call TRBJ1-1; TRBD1 matches at 12 bases. The specimen comprised CD8+ T cells sorted from blood (inferred from file names), sampled from a patient given nivolumab and ipilimumab in sequence. This TCR was recovered from a human donor with melanoma. The CDR3 region is CSAGGTGGSNTEAFF. In DNA form, the CDR3 reads TGCAGCGCCGGGGGGACAGGGGGCTCCAACACTGAAGCTTTCTTT.